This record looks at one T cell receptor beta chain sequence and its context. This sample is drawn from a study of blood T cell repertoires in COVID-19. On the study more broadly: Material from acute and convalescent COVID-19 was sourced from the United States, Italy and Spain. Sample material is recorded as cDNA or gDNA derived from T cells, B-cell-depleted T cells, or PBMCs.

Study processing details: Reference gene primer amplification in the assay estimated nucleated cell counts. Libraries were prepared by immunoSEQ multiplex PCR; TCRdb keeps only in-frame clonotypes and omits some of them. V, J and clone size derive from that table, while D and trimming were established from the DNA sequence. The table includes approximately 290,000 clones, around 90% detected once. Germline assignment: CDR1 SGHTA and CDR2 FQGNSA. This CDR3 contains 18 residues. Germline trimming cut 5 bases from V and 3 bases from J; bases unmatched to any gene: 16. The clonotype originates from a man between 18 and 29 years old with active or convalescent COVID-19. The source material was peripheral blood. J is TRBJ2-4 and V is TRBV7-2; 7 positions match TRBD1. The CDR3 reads CASSTWDSPRDVKNIQYF. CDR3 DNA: TGTGCCAGCAGCACCTGGGACAGCCCCCGGGATGTCAAAAACATTCAGTACTTC. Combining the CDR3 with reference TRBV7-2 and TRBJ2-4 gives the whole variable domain GAGVSQSPSNKVTEKGKDVELRCDPISGHTALYWYRQSLGQGLEFLIYFQGNSAPDKSGLPSDRFSAERTGGSVSTLTIQRTQQEDSAVYLCASSTWDSPRDVKNIQYFGAGTRLSVL.